This T cell receptor (beta chain) was recovered during a study of technical replicates of blood from a handful of donors. This CDR3 is built from 14 residues. Germline loops: CDR1 SGHAT, CDR2 FQNNGV. Trimming took off 7 bases at V and 4 bases at J, with 16 bases between the two ends. TCRdb's copy holds only in-frame clones and misses some; the assay was immunoSEQ multiplex PCR. The table lists tens of thousands of clones, about 92% of them singletons. This receptor was taken from a human donor in good health. Some clones in this sample may be carry-over from other donors' samples. The sequenced sample consisted of PBMCs. This rearrangement joins TRBV11-2 to TRBJ2-5, with a tentative D call TRBD1 (6 bases). CDR3 protein: CASNLLLGAETQYF. The CDR3 DNA is TGTGCCAGCAATCTTTTATTGGGGGCAGAGACCCAGTACTTC.